This TCR beta chain comes out of a study of T cell responses to AZD1222 COVID-19 vaccine. General observations from the study: Clonal diversity was possibly underestimated; the donors were predominantly white British and more often female. The span of vaccine-associated CD4 TCRs extended across spike, with dominance at 160-218 and 743-854.

Germline trimming cut 0 bases from V and 0 bases from J; bases unmatched to any gene: 8. The CDR3 loop spans 19 amino acids. Per germline, CDR1 MNHEY and CDR2 SVGEGT. As for this clone: Its specificity is not known.

Data came from immunoSEQ multiplex PCR; TCRdb stores just in-frame clones and leaves some out. The table lists approximately 72,000 clones, 80% to 90% of them singletons, with 28% in the top ten. The specimen comprised peripheral blood, sampled 28 days after the second AZD1222 dose. V is TRBV6-2 or TRBV6-3 and J is TRBJ2-1; 10 bases match TRBD2. The sequence was collected from an adult who received the AZD1222 COVID-19 vaccine. CDR3 sequence reads: CASSYSNSGRAFSYNEQFF. The CDR3 region has the DNA TGTGCCAGCAGTTACTCGAACAGCGGGAGGGCCTTCTCCTACAATGAGCAGTTCTTC.